The rows below give T cell receptor beta chains drawn from one sample of a study of blood T cell repertoires in COVID-19. Using immunoSEQ multiplex PCR, the repertoire was profiled, and TCRdb retains in-frame clones only, with some absent. The table shows 90,000 or so clones, with about four fifths occurring only once. Sequences were obtained from peripheral blood. These receptors originate from a human donor in a cohort sampled during active COVID-19. Each CDR3 is given with its conserved first and last residue. The D gene is left open where the match is weak. Clone size, where shown, is once, few, many, or a class for clones that have expanded.

v_call	j_call	d_call	clone_size	cdr3_nt	cdr3_aa
TRBV21-1	TRBJ2-7	-	few	TGTGCCAGCAGCAAATCGCGGGGGGTCTGCGAGCAGTACTTC	CASSKSRGVCEQYF
TRBV18	TRBJ1-1	-	-	TGTGCCAGCTCACCTCAACAGGGCGTGACTGAAGCTTTCTTT	CASSPQQGVTEAFF
TRBV5-6	TRBJ2-2	-	few	TGTGCCAGCAGCCCGGCGGGGAGCGGCACCGGGGAGCTGTTTTTT	CASSPAGSGTGELFF
TRBV7-2	TRBJ2-3	-	-	TGTAAACGAGGCCTCCCCACAGATACGCAGTATTTT	CKRGLPTDTQYF
TRBV6-5	TRBJ2-2	-	-	TGTGCCAGCAATACCTTGGGGGGAAACACCGGGGAGCTGTTTTTT	CASNTLGGNTGELFF
TRBV7-2	TRBJ2-1	TRBD1	-	TGTGCCAGCAGCTCCCTGCCGGGACAGGGGGCTTACAATGAGCAGTTCTTC	CASSSLPGQGAYNEQFF
TRBV28	TRBJ2-3	-	-	TGTGCCAGCAGTTTTCAGGGGAATACGCAGTATTTT	CASSFQGNTQYF
TRBV18	TRBJ1-1	TRBD1	-	TGTGCCAGCTCACCCCGGACAGGGTACACTGAAGCTTTCTTT	CASSPRTGYTEAFF
TRBV6-5	TRBJ2-7	-	-	TGTGCCAGCAGTCCTATCCGCTACGAGCAGTACTTC	CASSPIRYEQYF
TRBV3-1/TRBV3-2	TRBJ2-5	TRBD2	few	TGTGCCAGCAGCCAAGATCTTGCTAGCGGGGCAGAGACCCAGTACTTC	CASSQDLASGAETQYF
TRBV4-3	TRBJ2-2	-	-	TGCGCCAGCAGCCAAGATCTGGGGGGGGCCACCGGGGAGCTGTTTTTT	CASSQDLGGATGELFF
TRBV6-6	TRBJ2-3	TRBD1	-	TGTGCCAGCAGACGAGCCTGGACAGGGGACGATACGCAGTATTTT	CASRRAWTGDDTQYF
TRBV5-4	TRBJ2-7	-	-	TGTGCCAGCAGCTTGCCCACAAACTACGAGCAGTACTTC	CASSLPTNYEQYF
TRBV3-1/TRBV3-2	TRBJ2-1	TRBD2	-	TGTGCCAGCAGCAACGGGGGGGCTAGCGGGAGCAGTGAGCAGTTCTTC	CASSNGGASGSSEQFF
TRBV3-1/TRBV3-2	TRBJ2-1	TRBD2	-	TGTGCCAGCAGCCAAGGACTAGCGGGAGGGAATGCGCAGTTCTTC	CASSQGLAGGNAQFF
TRBV6-5	TRBJ1-1	-	-	TGTGCCAGCAGTTACGAGTCCGCCGACCTGGGGGGAGCTTTCTTT	CASSYESADLGGAFF
TRBV7-2	TRBJ2-3	TRBD2	-	TGTGCCAGCAGCTTAAGGCTAGCGGGAGGGGGGGATACGCAGTATTTT	CASSLRLAGGGDTQYF
TRBV6-6	TRBJ2-2	TRBD1	-	TGTGCCGGGAGGACAGGGAGTTCCGGGGAGCTGTTTTTT	CAGRTGSSGELFF
TRBV6-5	TRBJ2-2	TRBD1	-	TGTGCCAGCAGCCTACAGGGGGCGTCCGGGGAGCTGTTTTTT	CASSLQGASGELFF
TRBV10-3	TRBJ2-2	TRBD2	-	TGTGCCATCAGTGAGTCCTTGCTAGCGGGTTCGAACACCGGGGAGCTGTTTTTT	CAISESLLAGSNTGELFF
TRBV4-3	TRBJ2-1	TRBD2	-	TGCGCCAGCAGCCACTATAGCGGGAGCTCCTACAATGAGCAGTTCTTC	CASSHYSGSSYNEQFF
TRBV7-9	TRBJ1-2	TRBD1	once	TGTGCCAGCAGCTCGCCGGGACAGGTGGTCGGCTACACCTTC	CASSSPGQVVGYTF
TRBV2	TRBJ2-7	TRBD2	-	TGTGCCAGCCTCGGGACTAGCGGCTACGAGCAGTACTTC	CASLGTSGYEQYF
TRBV5-4	TRBJ2-7	TRBD2	once	TGTGCCAGCAGCCCCGGGACTAAGTCCTACGAGCAGTACTTC	CASSPGTKSYEQYF
TRBV4-1	TRBJ2-1	-	-	TGCGCCAGCAGCGAAGAGGGGGAGGGCAATGAGCAGTTCTTC	CASSEEGEGNEQFF
TRBV4-1	TRBJ1-1	-	many	TGCGCCAGCAGCCAACTTCCGGGGGTTGCCACTGAAGCTTTCTTT	CASSQLPGVATEAFF
TRBV28	TRBJ1-4	TRBD1	-	TGTGCCAGCAGAACGGGACAGGGGGTTGAAAAACTGTTTTTT	CASRTGQGVEKLFF